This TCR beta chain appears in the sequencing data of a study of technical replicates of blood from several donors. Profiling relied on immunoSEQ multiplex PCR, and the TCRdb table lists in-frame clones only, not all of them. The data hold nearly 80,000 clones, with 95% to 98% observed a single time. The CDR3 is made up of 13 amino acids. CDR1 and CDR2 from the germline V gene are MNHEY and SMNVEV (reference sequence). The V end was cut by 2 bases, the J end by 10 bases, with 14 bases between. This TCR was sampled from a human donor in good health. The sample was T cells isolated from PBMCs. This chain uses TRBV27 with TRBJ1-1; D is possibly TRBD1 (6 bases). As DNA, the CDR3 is TGTGCCAGCAGTTTAAGCGGTCAGGGGATAGCTTTCTTT. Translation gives CASSLSGQGIAFF.